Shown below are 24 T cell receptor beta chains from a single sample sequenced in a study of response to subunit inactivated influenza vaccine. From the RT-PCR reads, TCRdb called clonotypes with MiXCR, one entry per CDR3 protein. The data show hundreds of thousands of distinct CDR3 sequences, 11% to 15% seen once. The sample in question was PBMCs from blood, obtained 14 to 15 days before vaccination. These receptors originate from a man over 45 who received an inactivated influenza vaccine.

The CDR3 here is CSAPGPVRGETQYF. CDR3 nucleotide sequence: TGCAGTGCACCGGGCCCTGTGAGAGGGGAGACCCAGTACTTC. This chain connects TRBV20-1 to TRBJ2-5; possible D gene TRBD2, 5 bases. Trimming left V 6 bases short and J 5 bases short, with 19 bases between. This CDR3 is 14 amino acids long. Germline-derived CDR1 and CDR2 are DFQATT and SNEGSKA (reference sequence).

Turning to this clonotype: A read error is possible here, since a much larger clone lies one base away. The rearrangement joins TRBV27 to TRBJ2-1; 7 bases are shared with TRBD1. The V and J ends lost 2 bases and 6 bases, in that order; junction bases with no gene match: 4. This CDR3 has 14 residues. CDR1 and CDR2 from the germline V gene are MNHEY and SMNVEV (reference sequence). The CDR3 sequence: CASSLRNRGNEQFF. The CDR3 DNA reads TGTGCCAGCAGTTTAAGGAACAGGGGCAATGAGCAGTTCTTC.

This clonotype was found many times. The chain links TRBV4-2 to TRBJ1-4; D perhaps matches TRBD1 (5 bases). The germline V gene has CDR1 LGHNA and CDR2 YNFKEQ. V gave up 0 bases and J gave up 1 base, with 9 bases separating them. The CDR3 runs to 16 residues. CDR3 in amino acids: CASSQDGTRTNEKLFF. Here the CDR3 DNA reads TGTGCCAGCAGCCAAGATGGGACCAGAACTAATGAAAAACTGTTTTTT.

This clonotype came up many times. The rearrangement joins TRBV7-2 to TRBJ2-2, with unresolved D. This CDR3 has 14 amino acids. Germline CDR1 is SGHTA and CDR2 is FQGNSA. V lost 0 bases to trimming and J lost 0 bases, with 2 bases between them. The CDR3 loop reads CASSLAPNTGELFF. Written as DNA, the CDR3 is TGTGCCAGCAGCTTAGCACCGAACACCGGGGAGCTGTTTTTT.

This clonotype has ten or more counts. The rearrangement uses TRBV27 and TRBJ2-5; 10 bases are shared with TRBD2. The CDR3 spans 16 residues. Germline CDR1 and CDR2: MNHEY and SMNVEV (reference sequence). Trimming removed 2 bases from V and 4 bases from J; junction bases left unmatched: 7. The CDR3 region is CASSLVPAGGIETQYF. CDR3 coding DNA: TGTGCCAGCAGTTTAGTGCCAGCGGGGGGGATAGAGACCCAGTACTTC.

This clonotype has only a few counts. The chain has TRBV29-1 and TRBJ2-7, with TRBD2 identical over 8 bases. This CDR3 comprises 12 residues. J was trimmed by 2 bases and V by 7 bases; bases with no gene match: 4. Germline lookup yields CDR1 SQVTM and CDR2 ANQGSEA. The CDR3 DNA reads TGCAGCGCAACTAGCGGAGCCTACGAGCAGTACTTC. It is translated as CSATSGAYEQYF.

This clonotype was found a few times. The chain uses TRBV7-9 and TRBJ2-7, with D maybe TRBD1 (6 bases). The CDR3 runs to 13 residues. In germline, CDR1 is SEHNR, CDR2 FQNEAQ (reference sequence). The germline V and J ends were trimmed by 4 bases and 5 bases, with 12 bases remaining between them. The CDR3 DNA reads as TGTGCCAGCAGCTCCGGGGACACGGACGAGCAGTACTTC. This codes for CASSSGDTDEQYF.

Here the CDR3 reads CASSPKRLGEQFF. CDR3 bases: TGTGCCAGCTCACCCAAAAGGCTGGGCGAGCAGTTCTTC. J is TRBJ2-1 and V is TRBV18; D not certain. V lost 3 bases to trimming and J lost 10 bases, with 13 bases between them. The CDR3 consists of 13 residues. Per the germline V gene, CDR1 is KGHSH and CDR2 is LQKENI.

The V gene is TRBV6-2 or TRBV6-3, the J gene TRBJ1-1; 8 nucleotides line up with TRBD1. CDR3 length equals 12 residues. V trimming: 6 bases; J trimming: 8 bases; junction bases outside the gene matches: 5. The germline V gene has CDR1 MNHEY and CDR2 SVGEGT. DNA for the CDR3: TGTGCCAGCAGCCACGGACAGGGAGAAGCTTTCTTT. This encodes CASSHGQGEAFF.

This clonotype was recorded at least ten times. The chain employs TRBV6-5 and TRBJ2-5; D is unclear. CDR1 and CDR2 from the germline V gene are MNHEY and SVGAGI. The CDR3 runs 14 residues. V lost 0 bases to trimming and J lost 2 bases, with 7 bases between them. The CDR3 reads CASSYSRNQETQYF. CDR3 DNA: TGTGCCAGCAGTTACTCCCGTAATCAAGAGACCCAGTACTTC.

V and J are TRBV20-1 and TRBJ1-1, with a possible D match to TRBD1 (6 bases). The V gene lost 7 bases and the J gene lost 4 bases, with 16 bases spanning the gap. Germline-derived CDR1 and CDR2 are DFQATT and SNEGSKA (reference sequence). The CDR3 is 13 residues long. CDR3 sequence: CSVWGLGGTEAFF. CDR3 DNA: TGCAGTGTCTGGGGGCTCGGGGGCACTGAAGCTTTCTTT.

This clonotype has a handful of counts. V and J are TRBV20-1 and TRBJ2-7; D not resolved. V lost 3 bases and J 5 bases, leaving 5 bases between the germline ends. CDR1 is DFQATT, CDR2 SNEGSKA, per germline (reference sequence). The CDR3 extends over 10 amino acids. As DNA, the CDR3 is TGCAGTGCTAGGTGGGACGAGCAGTACTTC. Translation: CSARWDEQYF.

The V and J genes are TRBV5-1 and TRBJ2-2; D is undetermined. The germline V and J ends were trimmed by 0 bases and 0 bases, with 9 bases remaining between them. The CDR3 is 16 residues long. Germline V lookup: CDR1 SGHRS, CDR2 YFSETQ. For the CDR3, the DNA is TGCGCCAGCAGCTTGGCCTTCTCATCGAACACCGGGGAGCTGTTTTTT. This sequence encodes CASSLAFSSNTGELFF. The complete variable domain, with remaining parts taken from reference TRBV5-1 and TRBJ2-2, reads KAGVTQTPRYLIKTRGQQVTLSCSPISGHRSVSWYQQTPGQGLQFLFEYFSETQRNKGNFPGRFSGRQFSNSRSEMNVSTLELGDSALYLCASSLAFSSNTGELFFGEGSRLTVL.

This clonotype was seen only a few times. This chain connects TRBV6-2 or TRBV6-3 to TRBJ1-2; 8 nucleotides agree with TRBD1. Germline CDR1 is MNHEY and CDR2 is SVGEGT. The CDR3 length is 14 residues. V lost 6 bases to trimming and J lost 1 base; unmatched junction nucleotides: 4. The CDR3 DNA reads TGTGCCAGCAGGCCGACAGGGGTTAACTATGGCTACACCTTC. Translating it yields CASRPTGVNYGYTF.

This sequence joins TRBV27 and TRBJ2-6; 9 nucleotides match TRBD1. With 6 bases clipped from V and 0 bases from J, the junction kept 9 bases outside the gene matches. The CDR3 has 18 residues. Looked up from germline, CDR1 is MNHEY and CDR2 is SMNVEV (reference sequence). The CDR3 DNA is TGTGCCAGCAGGGCACAGGGGGCCATTAGCTCTGGGGCCAACGTCCTGACTTTC. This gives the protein CASRAQGAISSGANVLTF.

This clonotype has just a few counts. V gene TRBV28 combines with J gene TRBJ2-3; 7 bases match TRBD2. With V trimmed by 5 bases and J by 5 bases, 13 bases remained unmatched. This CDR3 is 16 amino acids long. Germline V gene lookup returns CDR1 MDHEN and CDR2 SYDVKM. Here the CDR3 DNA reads TGTGCCAGCAGTAAACAACCGGGCGGGGGTCTAGATACGCAGTATTTT. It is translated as CASSKQPGGGLDTQYF.

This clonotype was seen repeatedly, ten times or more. CDR3 bases: TGCAGTGCTAGAGACCCAACAGGGGGCGCGGGGGTTACGCAGTATTTT. Its protein is CSARDPTGGAGVTQYF. The V call is TRBV20-1, the J call TRBJ2-3, with 9 bases identical to TRBD1. Trimming cost V 0 bases and J 8 bases; bases outside gene matches: 12. The CDR3 has 16 residues. The germline CDR1 and CDR2 sequences are DFQATT and SNEGSKA (reference sequence).

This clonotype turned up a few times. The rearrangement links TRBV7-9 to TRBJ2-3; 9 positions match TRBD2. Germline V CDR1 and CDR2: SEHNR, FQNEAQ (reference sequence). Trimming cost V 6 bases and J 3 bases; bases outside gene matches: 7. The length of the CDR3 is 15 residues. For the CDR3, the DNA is TGTGCCAGCAGAAAAGCGGGGGGAAAAACAGATACGCAGTATTTT. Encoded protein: CASRKAGGKTDTQYF.

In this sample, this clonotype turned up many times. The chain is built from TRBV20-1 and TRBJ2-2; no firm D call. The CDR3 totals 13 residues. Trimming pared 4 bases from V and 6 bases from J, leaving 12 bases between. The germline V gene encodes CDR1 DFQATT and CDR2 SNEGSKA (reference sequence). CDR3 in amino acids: CSANQVNAGELFF. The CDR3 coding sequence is TGCAGTGCTAACCAAGTAAACGCCGGGGAGCTGTTTTTT.

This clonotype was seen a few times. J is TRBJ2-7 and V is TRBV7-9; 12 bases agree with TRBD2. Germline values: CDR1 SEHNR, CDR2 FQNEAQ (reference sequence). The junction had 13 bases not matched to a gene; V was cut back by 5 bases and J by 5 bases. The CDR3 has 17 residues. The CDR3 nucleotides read TGTGCCAGCAGCGGAACCGGACTAGCGGGAAACATAGACGAGCAGTACTTC. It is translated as CASSGTGLAGNIDEQYF. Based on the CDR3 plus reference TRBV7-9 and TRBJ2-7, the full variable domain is DTGVSQNPRHKITKRGQNVTFRCDPISEHNRLYWYRQTLGQGPEFLTYFQNEAQLEKSRLLSDRFSAERPKGSFSTLEIQRTEQGDSAMYLCASSGTGLAGNIDEQYFGPGTRLTVT.

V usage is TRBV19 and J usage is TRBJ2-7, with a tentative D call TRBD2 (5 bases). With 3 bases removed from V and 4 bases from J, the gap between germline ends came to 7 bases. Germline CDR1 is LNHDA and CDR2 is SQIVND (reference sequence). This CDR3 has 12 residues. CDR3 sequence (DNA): TGTGCCAGTAGTATCGCGGGTTACGAGCAGTACTTC. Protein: CASSIAGYEQYF. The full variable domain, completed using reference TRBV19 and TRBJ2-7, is DGGITQSPKYLFRKEGQNVTLSCEQNLNHDAMYWYRQDPGQGLRLIYYSQIVNDFQKGDIAEGYSVSREKKESFPLTVTSAQKNPTAFYLCASSIAGYEQYFGPGTRLTVT.

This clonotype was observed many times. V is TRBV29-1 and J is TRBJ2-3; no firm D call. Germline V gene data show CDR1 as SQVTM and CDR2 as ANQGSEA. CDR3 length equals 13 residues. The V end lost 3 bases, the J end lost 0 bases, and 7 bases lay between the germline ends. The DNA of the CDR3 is TGCAGCGTTGACAAGGACAGCACAGATACGCAGTATTTT. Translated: CSVDKDSTDTQYF.

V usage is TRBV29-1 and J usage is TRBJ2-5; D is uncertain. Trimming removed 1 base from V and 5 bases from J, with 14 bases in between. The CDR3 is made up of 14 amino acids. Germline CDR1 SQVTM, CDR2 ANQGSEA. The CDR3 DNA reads TGCAGCGTTGAAGTCGGAAGGCCGAAGGAGACCCAGTACTTC. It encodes CSVEVGRPKETQYF.

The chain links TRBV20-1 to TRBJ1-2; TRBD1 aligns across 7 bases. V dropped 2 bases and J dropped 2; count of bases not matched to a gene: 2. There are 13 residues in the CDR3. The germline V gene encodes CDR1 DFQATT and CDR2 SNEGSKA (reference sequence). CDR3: CSARQGENYGYTF. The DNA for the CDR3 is TGCAGTGCTAGACAGGGGGAGAACTATGGCTACACCTTC.